The source of this TCR beta chain is a study of cytomegalovirus exposure and HLA in healthy donors. Germline trimming cut 0 bases from V and 5 bases from J; bases unmatched to any gene: 7. CDR3 length equals 19 residues. Per germline, CDR1 KGHSH and CDR2 LQKENI. Notes on this clone: Its antigen is undetermined.

Study results and limitations: In a later analysis, at a false discovery rate of 0.05, 16,951 TCR beta sequences matched HLA alleles. A later analysis linked a missense variant in DCLRE1C to the trimming of TCR beta V and J genes.

With 60 Vbeta and 13 Jbeta primers, the PCR was carried out. In the authors' workflow: The authors later counted 65 million to 80 million unique TCR beta chains, 9.5 million to 13 million of them shared. Clones were read by immunoSEQ multiplex PCR, and TCRdb kept only the in-frame ones, dropping some. V and J calls and clone size are those listed in that table; D and trimming were worked out from the DNA. The sample lists fewer than 200,000 clones, around 75% occurring once. J is TRBJ2-1 and V is TRBV18; 16 bases align to TRBD2. The specimen sequenced was PBMCs. This TCR came from a woman between 25 and 40 years old in good health and CMV-seronegative. The DNA for the CDR3 is TGTGCCAGCTCACCACCCGGGACTAGCGGGAGGGCCGCTGACAATGAGCAGTTCTTC. Amino acids: CASSPPGTSGRAADNEQFF.